This is a list of T cell receptor beta chains from one sample in a study of neoadjuvant anti-PD-1 for oral cavity cancer. The protocol was immunoSEQ multiplex PCR, while the TCRdb copy is restricted to in-frame clones and leaves out a portion. The repertoire consists of under 20,000 clones, with 65% to 85% occurring once and the leading ten covering over 2.5%. The specimen comprised PBMCs, sampled before nivolumab (anti-PD-1) treatment. The source is a person between 35 and 79 years old with oral cavity squamous cell carcinoma. Each CDR3 is given with its conserved first and last residue. Clone size is stated in some rows and not others, as once, few, many or a class when expanded.

j_call: TRBJ2-7; v_call: TRBV5-4; clone_size: NA; cdr3_aa: CASSFGTYEQYF
j_call: TRBJ2-7; v_call: TRBV29-1; clone_size: NA; cdr3_aa: CSFRGGGGYEQYF
j_call: TRBJ1-4; v_call: TRBV2; clone_size: NA; cdr3_aa: CASSEGTEGDEKLFF
j_call: TRBJ2-7; v_call: TRBV6-5; clone_size: NA; cdr3_aa: CASSYRASGDYEQYF
j_call: TRBJ1-2; v_call: TRBV27; clone_size: NA; cdr3_aa: CASRVGLGDYGYTF
j_call: TRBJ1-5; v_call: TRBV4-1; clone_size: NA; cdr3_aa: CASSQEVGTARQPQHF
j_call: TRBJ2-5; v_call: TRBV10-3; clone_size: once; cdr3_aa: CAISVGQGSTETQYF
j_call: TRBJ1-1; v_call: TRBV7-9; clone_size: few; cdr3_aa: CASSLGSDTRGGEAFF
j_call: TRBJ2-1; v_call: TRBV25-1; clone_size: NA; cdr3_aa: CASGADEQFF
j_call: TRBJ2-5; v_call: TRBV6-6; clone_size: NA; cdr3_aa: CASSEGGRTTQYF
j_call: TRBJ1-2; v_call: TRBV7-3; clone_size: NA; cdr3_aa: CASSLTAGDHTGYTF
j_call: TRBJ1-3; v_call: TRBV28; clone_size: NA; cdr3_aa: CASRSDRVGNTIYF
j_call: TRBJ1-3; v_call: TRBV30; clone_size: NA; cdr3_aa: CAWKMWGGFGNTIYF
j_call: TRBJ2-3; v_call: TRBV11-1; clone_size: NA; cdr3_aa: CASSPRGDTQYF
j_call: TRBJ2-7; v_call: TRBV30; clone_size: NA; cdr3_aa: CAWTRLGAPYEQYF
j_call: TRBJ2-5; v_call: TRBV19; clone_size: few; cdr3_aa: CASSSLGKETQYF
j_call: TRBJ1-1; v_call: TRBV7-3; clone_size: NA; cdr3_aa: CASSLRGGTEAFF
j_call: TRBJ1-2; v_call: TRBV9; clone_size: NA; cdr3_aa: CASSPLGGESGYTF
j_call: TRBJ2-7; v_call: TRBV21-1; clone_size: NA; cdr3_aa: CASSKGVDLGYEQYF
j_call: TRBJ2-6; v_call: TRBV29-1; clone_size: NA; cdr3_aa: CSVDPGSGANVLTF
j_call: TRBJ1-2; v_call: TRBV21-1; clone_size: NA; cdr3_aa: CASSKRVWGAVYGYTF
j_call: TRBJ2-3; v_call: TRBV14; clone_size: NA; cdr3_aa: CASSQVRAGTDTQYF
j_call: TRBJ2-7; v_call: TRBV5-4; clone_size: NA; cdr3_aa: CASSSWTGYEQYF
j_call: TRBJ1-4; v_call: TRBV19; clone_size: few; cdr3_aa: CASSPPGPLRLFF
j_call: TRBJ2-3; v_call: TRBV7-9; clone_size: NA; cdr3_aa: CASSDGAMTQYF
j_call: TRBJ2-1; v_call: TRBV10-3; clone_size: NA; cdr3_aa: CAIGELAGGDNEQFF
j_call: TRBJ2-7; v_call: TRBV25-1; clone_size: NA; cdr3_aa: CASSESGGTYEQYF
j_call: TRBJ2-2; v_call: TRBV6-4; clone_size: once; cdr3_aa: CASSDDGNTGELFF
j_call: TRBJ1-2; v_call: TRBV5-1; clone_size: NA; cdr3_aa: CASSRQGDSGYTF
j_call: TRBJ2-7; v_call: TRBV27; clone_size: NA; cdr3_aa: CASGPSRMHF
j_call: TRBJ2-7; v_call: TRBV9; clone_size: NA; cdr3_aa: CASSVGGASNYEQYF
j_call: TRBJ2-2; v_call: TRBV5-4; clone_size: NA; cdr3_aa: CASSLASQNTGELFF
j_call: TRBJ2-3; v_call: TRBV4-1; clone_size: NA; cdr3_aa: CASSQESRVRTDTQYF